The source of this T cell receptor (beta chain) is a study of tissue T cells after allogeneic stem cell transplantation. Overall study context: Several unmodified and three CD34-selected T-cell-depleted grafts went to graft-versus-host disease patients. Viable blood and marrow gave sorted CD3+ T cells if numbers allowed.

Survey-depth TCRbeta CDR3 sequencing reported V/J genes and productive frequencies. Repertoires were generated with immunoSEQ multiplex PCR, while TCRdb's copy carries only in-frame clones and drops some. Of more than 20,000 clones in the sample, about 89% were seen once. Looked up from germline, CDR1 is SNHLY and CDR2 is FYNNEI. This CDR3 is built from 13 residues. V lost 7 bases, J lost 7 bases, and 9 bases stayed unmatched. The chain is built from TRBV2 and TRBJ2-7; 8 positions agree with TRBD2. The origin of this receptor is a male donor aged 60 or over who later had graft-versus-host disease after an allogeneic stem cell transplant. Sequences were derived from blood, sampled before transplantation. The DNA for the CDR3 is TGTGCCAGCAAGGTCGTGGGCGGGGGGGAGCAGTACTTC. Translated: CASKVVGGGEQYF.